The source of this T cell receptor (beta chain) is a study of PD-1 blockade in classical Hodgkin lymphoma. Notes on the study in general: TCR diversity rose significantly by C4D1 in CD4+ but not CD8+ cells.

V lost 0 bases and J lost 3; bases outside the gene matches: 7. CDR3 length equals 17 residues. The germline V gene encodes CDR1 LGHNA and CDR2 YNFKEQ. Sequencing used immunoSEQ multiplex PCR; TCRdb keeps in-frame clones, though not all of them. The sample has around 20,000 clones, around 81% seen once. Stated time point: cycle 4 day 1 (C4D1), after about 6 weeks of nivolumab. Autologous stem cell transplantation was followed by relapse in every patient, and brentuximab vedotin exposure varied. Patients reached a best response of complete response, partial response or progressive disease. This clone has only one observation. The target antigen is unknown.

The chain employs TRBV4-2 and TRBJ1-3; 8 nucleotides align to TRBD1. The specimen comprised peripheral blood mononuclear cells (PBMCs), sampled before the fourth cycle of nivolumab. This sequence originates from a human donor with classical Hodgkin lymphoma. The CDR3 nucleotides read TGTGCCAGCAGCCAAGATGGCCCAGGGGGCGTTGGAAACACCATATATTTT. This gives the protein CASSQDGPGGVGNTIYF.